The T cell receptor beta chain described here comes from a study of T cell repertoires in cytomegalovirus infection. In the study overall: Signatures in public TCR beta sequences pointed to both CMV infection and matching HLA type.

Study-wide results and caveats: Identification of carriers of CMV plus the relevant HLA was performed using cumulative public TCR beta family frequency. Dominant in the ex vivo response were TCR beta clonotypes restricted by HLA-C and specific for CMV.

MiXCR, run by TCRdb on the reads, gives a single entry per CDR3 protein. The repertoire holds roughly 320,000 distinct CDR3 sequences, with roughly a tenth as singletons. V gave up 10 bases and J gave up 1 base, with 10 bases separating them. Germline-derived CDR1 and CDR2 are MNHEY and SVGEGT. The CDR3 runs 12 residues. As regards this clonotype: Its antigen is unidentified.

The material sequenced was PBMCs. V gene TRBV6-2 or TRBV6-3 combines with J gene TRBJ1-1; the D gene is possibly TRBD1 (5 bases). The receptor comes from a human donor in good health (CMV status not recorded). Some clones in this sample may be carry-over from other donors' samples. CDR3 nucleotides: TGTGCCACAGACAGCGCGAACACTGAAGCTTTCTTT. This codes for CATDSANTEAFF.